A selection of T cell receptor beta chains follows, all from one sample in a study of identical twins. TCRdb independently ran MiXCR on the 5' RACE reads; one entry per CDR3 protein. The table records approximately 530,000 distinct CDR3 sequences, about 22% of them present only once. These data also formed part of another study, on yellow fever vaccine responses in identical twins.

Sequencing was performed on CD4+ T cells sorted from blood. All receptors derive from a woman aged 18-30 years in good health. CDR3s include the opening cysteine and the closing phenylalanine or tryptophan. The D gene is left open where the match is weak. For some rows the clone size is stated as once, few or many, or as a class when expanded; others skip it.

d_call j_call v_call clone_size cdr3_nt cdr3_aa
- TRBJ2-1 TRBV10-2 - TGCGCCAGCAGCGCGGGCCGAGACAATGAGCAGTTCTTC CASSAGRDNEQFF
- TRBJ2-5 TRBV3-1 - TGTGCCAGCAGCCAGGGCCTTGGGTTGGAGACCCAGTACTTC CASSQGLGLETQYF
- TRBJ2-7 TRBV20-1 - TGCAGTGCTAGAGATGTCCTCGACAACTACGAGCAGTACTTC CSARDVLDNYEQYF
- TRBJ2-7 TRBV27 few TGTGCCAGCAGGGACAGAAGGGACCGCGAGCAGTACTTC CASRDRRDREQYF
TRBD1 TRBJ2-3 TRBV7-6 - TGTGCCAGCAGCTTATACGGACAGGGGGGTACAGATACGCAGTATTTT CASSLYGQGGTDTQYF
- TRBJ2-2 TRBV12-3/TRBV12-4 few TGTGCCAGCAGTGATGGGACAGGGTTTGAGAGCGGGGGACTAACCGGGGAGCTGTTTTTT CASSDGTGFESGGLTGELFF
- TRBJ2-1 TRBV4-1 - TGCGCCAGCAGCCAATACAGGGGAGGCCTAAACAATGAGCAGTTCTTC CASSQYRGGLNNEQFF
- TRBJ2-5 TRBV5-1 few TGCGCCAGCAGCGGGGGACGAAACCCTCAAGAGACCCAGTACTTC CASSGGRNPQETQYF
TRBD1 TRBJ2-2 TRBV5-1 few TGCGCCAGCAGCATTACAACAGGGGGCGAAACCGGGGAGCTGTTTTTT CASSITTGGETGELFF
- TRBJ2-2 TRBV5-1 few TGCGCCAGCAGCAAAGACCGTTCAGGGCTCGACGGGGAGCTGTTTTTT CASSKDRSGLDGELFF
- TRBJ2-3 TRBV5-1 few TGCGCCAGCAGCCCGGGGGGCCAAACAGATACGCAGTATTTT CASSPGGQTDTQYF
- TRBJ1-1 TRBV20-1 - TGCAGTGCTAAGGAAATGAACACTGAAGCTTTCTTT CSAKEMNTEAFF
TRBD1 TRBJ2-2 TRBV28 - TGTGCCAGCAGTTTATGGGGAACGGACAGGACGAGGGGGGAGCTGTTTTTT CASSLWGTDRTRGELFF
TRBD2 TRBJ2-2 TRBV9 few TGTGCCAGCAGCCCAGAGACTAGCGGGACCCCCAGCACCGGGGAGCTGTTTTTT CASSPETSGTPSTGELFF
- TRBJ2-1 TRBV6-6 few TGTGCCACTGTAGGACCGCAGGGAAATGAGCAGTTCTTC CATVGPQGNEQFF
- TRBJ2-3 TRBV20-1 - TGCAGTGCTCAGGAGGGTTCAACTAGCACAGATACGCAGTATTTT CSAQEGSTSTDTQYF